Presented here are 2 T cell receptor beta chains from one specimen sequenced in a study of patients and donors after allogeneic stem cell transplantation. Using its own MiXCR run on the RT-PCR reads, TCRdb lists one record per CDR3 protein. The sample includes about 960,000 distinct CDR3 sequences, about a sixth of them seen just once. The specimen sequenced was blood, either unsorted or a sorted T cell fraction (not recorded which). These receptor sequences come from a human donor who was either an allogeneic HSCT recipient or a stem cell or donor lymphocyte infusion donor (not recorded which). It is not recorded whose cells these are; they may come from a transplant donor.

The chain couples TRBV5-1 to TRBJ2-7, with TRBD1 identical over 11 bases. There are 16 residues in the CDR3. Trimming at V came to 4 bases and at J to 4 bases, leaving 10 bases not matched to a gene. Germline V lookup: CDR1 SGHRS, CDR2 YFSETQ. For the CDR3, the DNA is TGCGCCAGCAGCAAAGAACCCCGGGACAGGGGGTACGAGCAGTACTTC. Translating it yields CASSKEPRDRGYEQYF.

The CDR3 reads CATRTSGSNEQFF. In DNA form, the CDR3 reads TGTGCCACTAGGACTAGCGGGAGCAATGAGCAGTTCTTC. This rearrangement joins TRBV24-1 to TRBJ2-1; 13 positions agree with TRBD2. CDR3 length equals 13 residues. The ends lost 10 bases at V and 6 bases at J; junction bases unmatched: 2. Germline V lookup: CDR1 KGHDR, CDR2 SFDVKD.